This TCR beta chain was captured by sequencing in a study of T cells in localized non-small cell lung cancer. Study-wide findings and caveats: Exceeding tumor, uninvolved adjacent lung had the highest T cell clonality. It remains possible that heterogeneity exists, since only one tumor region was sequenced.

The table came from immunoSEQ multiplex PCR; TCRdb's copy has only in-frame clones and leaves some out. The sample consists of about 29,000 clones, 80% to 90% of them appearing once. The junction had 5 bases not matched to a gene; V was cut back by 0 bases and J by 4 bases. The CDR3 has 15 residues. Looked up from germline, CDR1 is SNHLY and CDR2 is FYNNEI. Points on this clone: The target antigen is unknown.

This TCR derives from a woman aged 40 to 75 with stage I lung adenocarcinoma. Sequencing was performed on peripheral blood, taken before any cancer treatment. This chain joins TRBV2 and TRBJ1-2; 7 bases fit TRBD1. CDR3 residues: CASSEAGGGVYGYTF. For the CDR3, the DNA is TGTGCCAGCAGTGAAGCGGGAGGGGGCGTCTATGGCTACACCTTC.